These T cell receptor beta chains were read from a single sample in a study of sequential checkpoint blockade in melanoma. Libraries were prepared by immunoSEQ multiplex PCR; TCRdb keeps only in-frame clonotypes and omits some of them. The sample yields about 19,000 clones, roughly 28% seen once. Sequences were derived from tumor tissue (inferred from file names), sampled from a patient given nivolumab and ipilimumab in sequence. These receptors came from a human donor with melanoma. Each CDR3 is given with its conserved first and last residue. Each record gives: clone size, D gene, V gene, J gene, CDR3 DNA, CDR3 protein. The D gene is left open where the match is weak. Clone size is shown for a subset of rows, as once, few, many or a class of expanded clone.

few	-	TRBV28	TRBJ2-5	TGTGCCAGCAGGACGGGTCCTGGGCCAACCTACCAAGAGACCCAGTACTTC	CASRTGPGPTYQETQYF
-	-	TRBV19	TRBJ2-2	TGTGCCAGTAGCCCCGGGTCTTCAAACACCGGGGAGCTGTTTTTT	CASSPGSSNTGELFF
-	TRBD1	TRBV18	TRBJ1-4	TGTGCCAGCTCACCAGCCTCCCCGACAGGGGGTAATGAAAAACTGTTTTTT	CASSPASPTGGNEKLFF
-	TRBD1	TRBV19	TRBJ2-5	TGTGCCAGTAGTCTAGGACAGGTTCAAGAGACCCAGTACTTC	CASSLGQVQETQYF
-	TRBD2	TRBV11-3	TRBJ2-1	TGTGCCAGCAGCCCCGGAGGCGGGGGGGCAGCTGAGCAGTTCTTC	CASSPGGGGAAEQFF
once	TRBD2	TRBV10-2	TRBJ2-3	TGCGCCAGCAGTGAAGCGGGGGGAGGGGATACGCAGTATTTT	CASSEAGGGDTQYF
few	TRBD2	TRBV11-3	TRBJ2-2	TGTGCCAGCAGCTTCTCTAGCGGGAGTACCGGGGAGCTGTTTTTT	CASSFSSGSTGELFF
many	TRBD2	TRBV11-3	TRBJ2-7	TGTGCCAGCAGCCTTAGCGGGACCTCCTACGAGCAGTACTTC	CASSLSGTSYEQYF
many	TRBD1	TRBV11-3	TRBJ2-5	TGTGCCAGCAGCCTCACAGGGGGCGCGGGGGAGACCCAGTACTTC	CASSLTGGAGETQYF
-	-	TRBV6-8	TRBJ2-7	TGTGCCAGCAGTTACGGCCGCCGGGGGTCCTACGAGCAGTACTTC	CASSYGRRGSYEQYF
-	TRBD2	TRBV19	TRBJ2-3	TGTGCCAGTGCTAGCGGGGGGGCCCAAGATACGCAGTATTTT	CASASGGAQDTQYF
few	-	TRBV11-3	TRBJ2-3	TGTGCCAGCAGCCTGACAGCCAACACAGATACGCAGTATTTT	CASSLTANTDTQYF
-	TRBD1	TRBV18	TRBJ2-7	TGTGCCAGCTCCCGGACAGGGTACGAGCAGTACTTC	CASSRTGYEQYF